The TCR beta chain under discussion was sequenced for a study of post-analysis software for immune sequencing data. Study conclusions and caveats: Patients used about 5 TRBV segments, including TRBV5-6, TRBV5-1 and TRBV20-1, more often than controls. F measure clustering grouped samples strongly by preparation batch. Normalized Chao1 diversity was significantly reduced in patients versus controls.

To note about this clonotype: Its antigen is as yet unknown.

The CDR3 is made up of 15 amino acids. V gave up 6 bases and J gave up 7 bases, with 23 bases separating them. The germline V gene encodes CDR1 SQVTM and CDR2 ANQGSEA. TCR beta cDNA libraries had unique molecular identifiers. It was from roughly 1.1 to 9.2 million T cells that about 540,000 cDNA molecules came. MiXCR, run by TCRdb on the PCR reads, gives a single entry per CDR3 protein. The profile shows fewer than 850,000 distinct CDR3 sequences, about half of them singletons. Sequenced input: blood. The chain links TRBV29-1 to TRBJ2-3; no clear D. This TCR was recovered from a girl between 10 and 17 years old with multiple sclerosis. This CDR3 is CSVERLDPLPNTQYF. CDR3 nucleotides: TGCAGCGTGGAAAGGCTAGACCCCCTGCCTAATACGCAGTATTTT.